What follows are 26 T cell receptor beta chains derived from one specimen sequenced in a study of T-cell memory formation after mild COVID-19. Each CDR3 protein is one row after TCRdb ran MiXCR on the 5' RACE reads. The sample contains approximately 340,000 distinct CDR3 sequences, 13% of which appear only once. Specimen: PBMCs or a T cell subset sorted from them (not recorded which). These receptors all come from a man in his late teens or twenties who had mild COVID-19 (a few samples of this study predate the infection). Cell type and time point are not known.

The gene calls are TRBV7-2 and TRBJ2-4; 7 nucleotides align to TRBD2. Germline CDR1 SGHTA, CDR2 FQGNSA. The CDR3 spans 14 residues. The ends lost 1 base at V and 7 bases at J; junction bases unmatched: 4. DNA of the CDR3: TGTGCCAGCAGCTTAGTGGGGGGGAGGAACATTCAGTACTTC. Its translation is CASSLVGGRNIQYF.

V is TRBV21-1 and J is TRBJ1-1; the table's TRBD1 call for D was not verified on the DNA. TRBV21-1 is flagged as a pseudogene. The CDR3 has 16 amino acids. CDR3 DNA: TGTGCCAGCAGATCCCCTGGCAGGCAGGAGAACACTGAAGCTTTCTTT. This codes for CASRSPGRQENTEAFF.

This chain uses TRBV10-3 with TRBJ2-5, with 8 positions matching TRBD2. V lost 9 bases, J lost 1 base, and 7 bases stayed unmatched. The CDR3 sequence is 14 residues long. In germline, CDR1 is ENHRY, CDR2 SYGVKD. This chain's CDR3 is CAIQRGILQETQYF. The DNA for the CDR3 is TGTGCCATACAGCGGGGGATCCTCCAAGAGACCCAGTACTTC.

The genes are TRBV4-2 and TRBJ2-2; 13 bases line up with TRBD2. V trimming: 4 bases; J trimming: 1 base; junction bases outside the gene matches: 6. Looked up from germline, CDR1 is LGHNA and CDR2 is YNFKEQ. The CDR3 spans 18 residues. The CDR3 DNA reads as TGTGCCAGCAGCCTACGACTAGCGGGGGGCGTGAACACCGGGGAGCTGTTTTTT. Its translation is CASSLRLAGGVNTGELFF.

The chain combines TRBV6-1 with TRBJ2-3; TRBD1 or TRBD2 may be the D gene (5 bases each). CDR3 size: 16 residues. Germline V gives CDR1 MNHNS, CDR2 SASEGT. The ends were cut back, 2 bases at V and 0 bases at J, with 12 bases in the middle. CDR3 nucleotides: TGTGCCAGCAGTGAACGGGGCGATCCTAGCACAGATACGCAGTATTTT. Translated: CASSERGDPSTDTQYF.

The chain links TRBV19 to TRBJ2-3, with a weak D call TRBD1 (5 bases). This CDR3 comprises 14 residues. Germline lookup yields CDR1 LNHDA and CDR2 SQIVND (reference sequence). Trimming stripped 2 bases from V and 6 bases from J, with 12 bases between. Written as DNA, the CDR3 is TGTGCCAGTAGTATAAGGGGCACCGGGGATACGCAGTATTTT. Its translation is CASSIRGTGDTQYF.

This chain connects TRBV2 to TRBJ1-1, with D maybe TRBD1 (6 bases). The CDR3 contains 14 residues. V lost 4 bases, J lost 8 bases, and 17 bases lay in between. CDR1 and CDR2 (germline): SNHLY, FYNNEI. In DNA form, the CDR3 reads TGTGCCAGCAGTGCGACAGGCGGAGATTTGGAAGCTTTCTTT. This encodes CASSATGGDLEAFF.

This chain links TRBV5-6 with TRBJ2-1, with 9 bases identical to TRBD1. V was clipped by 3 bases and J by 8 bases; unmatched bases: 6. Germline V gene sequence: CDR1 SGHDT, CDR2 YYEEEE. The CDR3 has 14 amino acids. The CDR3 here is CASSYRDRVYEQFF. The CDR3 coding sequence is TGTGCCAGCAGCTACCGGGACAGGGTCTATGAGCAGTTCTTC.

This clonotype was recorded a few times. The chain is built from TRBV9 and TRBJ1-1, with 9 bases aligning to TRBD1. The CDR3 covers 15 residues. V lost 2 bases to trimming and J lost 3 bases; unmatched junction nucleotides: 5. Germline V CDR1 and CDR2: SGDLS, YYNGEE. The CDR3 loop reads CASSVTGGMDTEAFF. DNA of the CDR3: TGTGCCAGCAGCGTTACAGGGGGCATGGACACTGAAGCTTTCTTT.

Only a few counts were recorded for this clonotype. The chain joins TRBV3-1 to TRBJ2-1, with TRBD2 matching 9 bases. Unmatched junction bases numbered 6, after V lost 4 bases and J lost 5 bases. CDR1 is LGHDT, CDR2 YNNKEL, per germline (reference sequence). CDR3 length: 15 residues. CDR3 amino acids: CASSRPTSGNNEQFF. CDR3 nucleotide sequence: TGTGCCAGCAGCCGCCCGACTAGCGGAAACAATGAGCAGTTCTTC.

The CDR3 spells CASRPPGGRETQYF. Written as DNA, the CDR3 is TGTGCCAGCAGGCCTCCCGGGGGGCGAGAGACCCAGTACTTC. The gene calls are TRBV12-3 or TRBV12-4 and TRBJ2-5, with D perhaps matching TRBD2 (7 bases). Trimming shortened V by 6 bases and J by 4 bases, and 15 bases separated the two germline ends. CDR3 length: 14 amino acids.

The CDR3 spells CASRGISGANVLTF. In DNA form, the CDR3 reads TGTGCCAGCCGCGGGATCTCTGGGGCCAACGTCCTGACTTTC. The rearrangement uses TRBV25-1 and TRBJ2-6, with a possible D match to TRBD2 (6 bases). Germline V gene lookup returns CDR1 MGHDK and CDR2 SYGVNS. CDR3 length equals 14 residues. The V end was cut by 8 bases, the J end by 0 bases, with 8 bases between.

This clonotype was detected only a few times. V is TRBV12-5 and J is TRBJ2-2, with D maybe TRBD2 (6 bases). The CDR3 covers 14 residues. Germline CDR1 and CDR2: LGHNT and FRNRAP. Trimming cost V 0 bases and J 6 bases, with 8 bases left between them. CDR3 amino acids: CASGLVPGAGELFF. The CDR3, as DNA: TGTGCTAGTGGTTTGGTACCGGGGGCCGGGGAGCTGTTTTTT.

The sample holds many counts of this clonotype. The chain links TRBV5-1 to TRBJ1-2; TRBD1 aligns across 8 bases. The CDR3 is made up of 14 amino acids. The V gene's germline CDR1 is SGHRS and CDR2 YFSETQ. Trimming removed 0 bases from V and 6 bases from J; junction bases left unmatched: 4. The CDR3 is CASSLDRRGHGYTF. The CDR3 coding sequence is TGCGCCAGCAGCTTGGATCGCAGGGGGCATGGCTACACCTTC.

The J gene is TRBJ2-3, the V gene TRBV6-6; 8 bases agree with TRBD2. The CDR3 spans 15 residues. Per the germline V gene, CDR1 is MNHNY and CDR2 is SVGAGI (reference sequence). The trim removed 3 bases at V and 5 bases at J, leaving 7 bases unmatched. CDR3 in DNA: TGTGCCAGCAGTTATGTAGCGGGGACGCAAGATACGCAGTATTTT. Translating gives CASSYVAGTQDTQYF.

In this sample, this clonotype turned up a few times. The rearrangement joins TRBV7-9 to TRBJ2-5; D might be TRBD1 (6 bases). This CDR3 has 15 residues. Per germline, CDR1 SEHNR and CDR2 FQNEAQ (reference sequence). V was trimmed by 1 base and J by 2 bases, leaving 11 bases between them. CDR3 in DNA: TGTGCCAGCAGCTTAGAGGGGGACGGGCAAGAGACCCAGTACTTC. It encodes CASSLEGDGQETQYF.

The chain links TRBV5-4 to TRBJ2-5, with TRBD2 matching over 12 bases. Unmatched junction bases numbered 5, after V lost 3 bases and J lost 2 bases. CDR1 and CDR2 from the germline V gene are SGHNT and YYREEE (reference sequence). The CDR3 covers 16 residues. This CDR3 reads CASSSGGLAGQETQYF. The DNA for the CDR3 is TGTGCCAGCAGCTCGGGCGGACTAGCGGGGCAAGAGACCCAGTACTTC.

The rearrangement uses TRBV10-3 and TRBJ1-5; no reliable D call. Trimming removed 7 bases at V and 0 bases at J, with 10 bases between. The CDR3 spans 14 residues. Looked up from germline, CDR1 is ENHRY and CDR2 is SYGVKD. The CDR3 DNA reads TGTGCCATCAACGAACAGCATAGCAATCAGCCCCAGCATTTT. Protein product: CAINEQHSNQPQHF.

The chain carries TRBV6-6 and TRBJ2-7, with D perhaps matching TRBD1 or TRBD2 (6 bases each). CDR3 size: 17 residues. Between the trimmed V and J ends, which lost 5 bases and 3 bases, there was a span of 23 bases. Germline CDR1 and CDR2: MNHNY and SVGAGI (reference sequence). The CDR3 spells CASSPHSDGGVIYEQYV. In nucleotides, the CDR3 is TGTGCCAGCAGTCCCCACTCCGACGGGGGCGTCATCTACGAGCAGTACGTC.

This clonotype was seen only once. This chain joins TRBV19 and TRBJ1-1; TRBD1 aligns across 8 bases. CDR3 length equals 15 residues. J gave up 1 base and V 7 bases, and 8 bases lay outside the gene matches. CDR1 and CDR2 from the germline V gene are LNHDA and SQIVND (reference sequence). Here the CDR3 reads CASTDRESENTEAFF. CDR3 nucleotides: TGTGCCAGTACGGACAGGGAAAGCGAGAACACTGAAGCTTTCTTT.

This clonotype came up a few times. This sequence joins TRBV6-5 and TRBJ2-2; D gene ambiguous. The length of the CDR3 is 13 residues. The V gene's germline CDR1 is MNHEY and CDR2 SVGAGI. V lost 6 bases and J lost 7, with 12 bases in between. This CDR3 reads CASRKGRVGELFF. DNA for the CDR3: TGTGCCAGCAGAAAGGGAAGGGTCGGGGAGCTGTTTTTT.

This chain links TRBV5-1 with TRBJ1-2; D gene ambiguous. In germline, CDR1 is SGHRS, CDR2 YFSETQ. The CDR3 has 15 residues. The V and J ends lost 4 bases and 4 bases respectively, with 17 bases between them. CDR3 residues: CASSGEGAFGYGYTF. The CDR3 nucleotides read TGCGCCAGCAGCGGGGAGGGTGCTTTTGGCTATGGCTACACCTTC.

The rearrangement uses TRBV12-3 or TRBV12-4 and TRBJ2-5; 7 nucleotides agree with TRBD2. Unmatched junction bases numbered 10, after V lost 7 bases and J lost 5 bases. The CDR3 extends over 14 amino acids. The CDR3 sequence: CASTPGLSIETQYF. The CDR3 DNA reads TGTGCCAGCACCCCGGGACTAAGCATCGAGACCCAGTACTTC.

The rearrangement links TRBV12-3 or TRBV12-4 to TRBJ2-7; D is possibly TRBD2 (6 bases). The CDR3 totals 14 residues. Trimming cost V 5 bases and J 2 bases, with 13 bases left between them. Written as DNA, the CDR3 is TGTGCCAGCAGTCCCCCCGGCGGGACCTACGAGCAGTACTTC. The encoded protein is CASSPPGGTYEQYF.

This clonotype has only a few counts. V and J are TRBV4-3 and TRBJ1-1, with 8 bases matching TRBD1. The CDR3 spans 13 residues. V lost 1 base to trimming and J lost 10 bases; unmatched junction nucleotides: 5. Germline V gives CDR1 LGHNA, CDR2 YSLEER. CDR3 coding DNA: TGCGCCAGCAGCCAAGGAACAGGGGGTATAGCTTTCTTT. Encoded protein: CASSQGTGGIAFF.

As for this clonotype: At one of its ends the junction is not consistent with the germline gene, which may arise from a read error. The CDR3 bases are TGTGCCAGCAGTTACTCCGGACAGGGGGGGACTTCCATCTTT. Translated: CASSYSGQGGTSIF. The chain employs TRBV6-5 and TRBJ1-1; 10 nucleotides line up with TRBD1. The V gene's germline CDR1 is MNHEY and CDR2 SVGAGI. The CDR3 length is 14 residues.